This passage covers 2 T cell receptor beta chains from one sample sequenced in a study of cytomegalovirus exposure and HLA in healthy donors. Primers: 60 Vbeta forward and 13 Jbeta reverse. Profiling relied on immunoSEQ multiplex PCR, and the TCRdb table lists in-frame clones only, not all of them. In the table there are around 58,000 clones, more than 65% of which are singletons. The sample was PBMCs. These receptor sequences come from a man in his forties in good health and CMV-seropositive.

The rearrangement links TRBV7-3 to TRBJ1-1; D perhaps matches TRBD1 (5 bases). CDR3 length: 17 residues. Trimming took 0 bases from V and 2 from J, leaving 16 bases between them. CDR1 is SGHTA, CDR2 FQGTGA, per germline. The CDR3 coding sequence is TGTGCCAGCAGCTTAACGCCCGGGTGGGGCAGAAACACTGAAGCTTTCTTT. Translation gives CASSLTPGWGRNTEAFF.

This chain's CDR3 is CASSRSGPVYNEQFF. CDR3 nucleotides: TGTGCCAGCAGCCGTAGCGGGCCCGTCTACAATGAGCAGTTCTTC. The chain has TRBV7-2 and TRBJ2-1; TRBD2 matches 7 bases. After removal of 5 bases from V and 3 bases from J, the junction contained 7 bases not matched to a gene. Germline assignment: CDR1 SGHTA and CDR2 FQGNSA. There are 15 residues in the CDR3.